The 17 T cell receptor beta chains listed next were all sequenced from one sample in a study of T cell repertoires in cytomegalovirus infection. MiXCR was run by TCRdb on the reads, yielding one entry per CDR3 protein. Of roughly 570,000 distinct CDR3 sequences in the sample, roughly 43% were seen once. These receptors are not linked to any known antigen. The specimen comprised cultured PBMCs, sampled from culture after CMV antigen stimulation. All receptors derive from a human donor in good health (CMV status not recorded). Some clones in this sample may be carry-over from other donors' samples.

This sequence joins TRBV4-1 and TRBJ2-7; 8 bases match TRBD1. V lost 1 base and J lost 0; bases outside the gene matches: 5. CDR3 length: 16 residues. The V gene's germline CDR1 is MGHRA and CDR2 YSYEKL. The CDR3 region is CASSQGQGSDSYEQYF. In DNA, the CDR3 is TGCGCCAGCAGCCAAGGACAGGGGTCGGACTCCTACGAGCAGTACTTC.

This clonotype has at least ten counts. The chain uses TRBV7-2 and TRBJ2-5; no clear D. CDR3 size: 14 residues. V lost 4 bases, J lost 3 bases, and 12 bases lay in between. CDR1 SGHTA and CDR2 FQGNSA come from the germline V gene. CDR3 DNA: TGTGCCAGCAGCTCAACCGGGCCTAAAGAGACCCAGTACTTC. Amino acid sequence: CASSSTGPKETQYF.

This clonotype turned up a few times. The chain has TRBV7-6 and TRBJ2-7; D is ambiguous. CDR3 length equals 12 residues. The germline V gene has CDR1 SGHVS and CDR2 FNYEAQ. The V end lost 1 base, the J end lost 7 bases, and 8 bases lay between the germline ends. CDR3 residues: CASSLGTGEQYF. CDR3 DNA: TGTGCCAGCAGCTTAGGAACCGGGGAGCAGTACTTC.

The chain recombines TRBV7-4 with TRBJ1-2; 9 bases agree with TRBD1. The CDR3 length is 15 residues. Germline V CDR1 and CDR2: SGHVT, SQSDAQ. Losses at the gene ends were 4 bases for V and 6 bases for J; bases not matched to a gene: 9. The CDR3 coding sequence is TGTGCCAGCAGCTATCCGGGACAGGGTCGGGATGGCTACACCTTC. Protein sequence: CASSYPGQGRDGYTF. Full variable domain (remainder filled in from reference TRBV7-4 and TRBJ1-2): GAGVSQSPRYKVAKRGRDVALRCDSISGHVTLYWYRQTLGQGSEVLTYSQSDAQRDKSGRPSGRFSAERPERSVSTLKIQRTEQGDSAVYLCASSYPGQGRDGYTFGSGTRLTVV.

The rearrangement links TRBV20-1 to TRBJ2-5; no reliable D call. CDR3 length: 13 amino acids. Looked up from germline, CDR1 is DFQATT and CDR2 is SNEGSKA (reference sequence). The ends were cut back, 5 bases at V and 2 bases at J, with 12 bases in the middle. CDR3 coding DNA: TGCAGTGCTTGGGTACAAAGTCAAGAGACCCAGTACTTC. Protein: CSAWVQSQETQYF.

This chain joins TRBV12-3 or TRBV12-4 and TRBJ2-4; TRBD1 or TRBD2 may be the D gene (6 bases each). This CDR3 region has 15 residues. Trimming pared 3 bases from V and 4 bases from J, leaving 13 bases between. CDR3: CASSFRGGNKNIQYF. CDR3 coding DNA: TGTGCCAGCAGTTTTAGAGGGGGGAATAAAAACATTCAGTACTTC.

This CDR3 is CASSPAGLPYEQYF. The CDR3 DNA follows: TGTGCCAGCAGCCCTGCCGGACTACCCTACGAGCAGTACTTC. The chain recombines TRBV11-2 with TRBJ2-7, with D tentatively TRBD2 (6 bases). The CDR3 runs to 14 residues. V was cut by 5 bases and J by 2 bases, with 13 bases left in between. Germline values: CDR1 SGHAT, CDR2 FQNNGV.

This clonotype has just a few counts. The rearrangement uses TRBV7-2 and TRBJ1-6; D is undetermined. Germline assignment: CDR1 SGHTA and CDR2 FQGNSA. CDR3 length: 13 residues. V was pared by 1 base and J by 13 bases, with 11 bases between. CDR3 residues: CASSLGLRSPLHF. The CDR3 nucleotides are TGTGCCAGCAGCTTAGGACTCCGGAGTCCCCTCCACTTT.

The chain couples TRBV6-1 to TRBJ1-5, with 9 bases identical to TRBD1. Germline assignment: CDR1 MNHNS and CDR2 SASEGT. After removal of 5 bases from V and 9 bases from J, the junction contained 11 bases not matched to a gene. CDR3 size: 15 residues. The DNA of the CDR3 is TGTGCCAGCAGTCCGGTAACAGGGGGACAGGGGCCCCAGCATTTT. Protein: CASSPVTGGQGPQHF.

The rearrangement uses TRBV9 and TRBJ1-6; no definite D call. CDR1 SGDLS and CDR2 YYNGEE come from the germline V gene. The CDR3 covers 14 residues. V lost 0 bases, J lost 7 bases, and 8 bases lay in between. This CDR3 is CASSVGVGNSPLHF. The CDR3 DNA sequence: TGTGCCAGCAGCGTAGGGGTGGGGAATTCACCCCTCCACTTT.

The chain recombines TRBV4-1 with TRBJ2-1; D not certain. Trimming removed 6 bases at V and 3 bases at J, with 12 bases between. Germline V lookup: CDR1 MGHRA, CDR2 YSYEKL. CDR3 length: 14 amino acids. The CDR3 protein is CASSPKGLYNEQFF. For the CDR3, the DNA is TGCGCCAGCAGTCCGAAAGGCCTCTACAATGAGCAGTTCTTC.

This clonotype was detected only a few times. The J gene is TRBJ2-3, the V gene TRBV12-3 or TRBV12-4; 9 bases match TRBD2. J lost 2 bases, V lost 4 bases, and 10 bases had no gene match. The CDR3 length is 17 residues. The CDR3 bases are TGTGCCAGCAGTTCTCCTCGGGGCGGGGGGGCCACAGATACGCAGTATTTT. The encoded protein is CASSSPRGGGATDTQYF.

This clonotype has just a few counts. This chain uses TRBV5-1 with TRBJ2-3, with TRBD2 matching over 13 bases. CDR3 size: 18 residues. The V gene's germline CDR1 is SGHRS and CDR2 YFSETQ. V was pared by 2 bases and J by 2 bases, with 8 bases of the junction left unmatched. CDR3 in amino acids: CASSLKIGLAGVTDTQYF. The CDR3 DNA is TGCGCCAGCAGCTTAAAAATCGGACTAGCGGGAGTCACAGATACGCAGTATTTT.

The CDR3 sequence: CASSLVAGVGYTF. CDR3 nucleotide sequence: TGTGCCAGCAGCTTGGTAGCAGGGGTTGGCTACACCTTC. This chain links TRBV7-2 with TRBJ1-2, with D tentatively TRBD1 (6 bases). The V end was cut by 3 bases, the J end by 7 bases, with 12 bases between. The germline V gene has CDR1 SGHTA and CDR2 FQGNSA. This CDR3 comprises 13 residues.

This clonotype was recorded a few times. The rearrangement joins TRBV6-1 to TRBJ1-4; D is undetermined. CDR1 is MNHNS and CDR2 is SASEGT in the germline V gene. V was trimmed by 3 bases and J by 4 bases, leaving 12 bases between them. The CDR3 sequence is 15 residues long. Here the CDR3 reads CASSDEGGVNEKLFF. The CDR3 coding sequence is TGTGCCAGCAGTGATGAAGGTGGGGTTAATGAAAAACTGTTTTTT.

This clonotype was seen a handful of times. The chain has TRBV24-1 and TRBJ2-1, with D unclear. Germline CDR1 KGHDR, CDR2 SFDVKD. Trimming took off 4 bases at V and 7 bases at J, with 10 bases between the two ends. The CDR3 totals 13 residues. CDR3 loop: CATSDPMRNEQFF. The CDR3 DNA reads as TGTGCCACCAGTGACCCAATGCGGAATGAGCAGTTCTTC.

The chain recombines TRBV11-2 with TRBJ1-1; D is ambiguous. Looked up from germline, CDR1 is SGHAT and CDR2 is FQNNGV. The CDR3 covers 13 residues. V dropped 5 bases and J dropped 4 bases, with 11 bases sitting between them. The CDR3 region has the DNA TGTGCCAGCAGCCCCCCCTGGGTCACTGAAGCTTTCTTT. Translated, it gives CASSPPWVTEAFF.